Presented here are 27 T cell receptor beta chains from one specimen sequenced in a study of blood T cell repertoires in COVID-19. The method was immunoSEQ multiplex PCR; TCRdb's version includes in-frame clones alone and lacks a portion of them. This table has over 95,000 clones, more than 85% appearing once. Material for sequencing was peripheral blood. These receptors were taken from a human donor with acute or convalescent COVID-19. The donor label of this sample is uncertain.

V is TRBV28 and J is TRBJ2-3; 10 nucleotides align to TRBD2. This CDR3 is built from 18 residues. The germline V gene has CDR1 MDHEN and CDR2 SYDVKM. With V trimmed by 0 bases and J by 0 bases, 6 bases remained unmatched. The CDR3 sequence is CASSLWRGTSVSTDTQYF. Written as DNA, the CDR3 is TGTGCCAGCAGTTTATGGCGAGGGACTAGCGTAAGCACAGATACGCAGTATTTT.

The chain is built from TRBV28 and TRBJ1-5; possibly TRBD1 for D (6 bases). Trimming took 6 bases from V and 6 from J, leaving 12 bases between them. Per the germline V gene, CDR1 is MDHEN and CDR2 is SYDVKM. The CDR3 contains 13 residues. The CDR3 DNA follows: TGTGCCAGCAGGCTACAGGGACCTCAGCCCCAGCATTTT. Residues: CASRLQGPQPQHF.

This clone was detected only once. This chain uses TRBV11-1 with TRBJ1-2, with D unclear. The CDR3 sequence is 13 residues long. Germline loops: CDR1 SGHAT, CDR2 FQDESV (reference sequence). Trimming shortened V by 5 bases and J by 5 bases, and 12 bases separated the two germline ends. The DNA for the CDR3 is TGTGCCAGCAGCCCCCCCACAAGTTATGGCTACACCTTC. It translates to CASSPPTSYGYTF.

In its sample, this clone was seen a few times. The chain employs TRBV28 and TRBJ2-7; D is ambiguous. From germline, CDR1 is MDHEN and CDR2 SYDVKM. Trimming took off 2 bases at V and 0 bases at J, with 5 bases between the two ends. The CDR3 runs to 13 residues. The CDR3 DNA reads as TGTGCCAGCAGTTTAGGCAGCTCCTACGAGCAGTACTTC. It specifies CASSLGSSYEQYF.

The chain combines TRBV5-5 with TRBJ2-3, with TRBD2 matching 11 bases. Unmatched junction bases numbered 3, after V lost 4 bases and J lost 2 bases. Germline CDR1 and CDR2: SGHKS and YYEKEE (reference sequence). This CDR3 region has 15 residues. CDR3 in amino acids: CASSIAGGVTDTQYF. The CDR3 DNA is TGTGCCAGCAGCATAGCGGGAGGGGTCACAGATACGCAGTATTTT. Complete variable domain (other parts from reference TRBV5-5 and TRBJ2-3): DAGVTQSPTHLIKTRGQQVTLRCSPISGHKSVSWYQQVLGQGPQFIFQYYEKEERGRGNFPDRFSARQFPNYSSELNVNALLLGDSALYLCASSIAGGVTDTQYFGPGTRLTVL.

This chain connects TRBV6-1 to TRBJ1-5, with D possibly TRBD1 on 5 matching bases. This CDR3 has 15 residues. Looked up from germline, CDR1 is MNHNS and CDR2 is SASEGT. Trimming removed 2 bases from V and 7 bases from J, with 15 bases in between. DNA of the CDR3: TGTGCCAGCAGTGAACAGGCAGGGATCAGCCAGCCCCAGCATTTT. Translation gives CASSEQAGISQPQHF.

The chain couples TRBV27 to TRBJ1-2, with 8 bases fitting TRBD1. The CDR3 spans 17 residues. Germline assignment: CDR1 MNHEY and CDR2 SMNVEV (reference sequence). V dropped 5 bases and J dropped 6; count of bases not matched to a gene: 17. CDR3 nucleotides: TGTGCCAGCAGTCCTATGACAGGGGCAACCTATCGTCATGGCTACACCTTC. Its translation is CASSPMTGATYRHGYTF.

The chain combines TRBV28 with TRBJ1-3; D is unresolved. V was cut by 2 bases and J by 0 bases, with 8 bases left in between. CDR1 and CDR2 from the germline V gene are MDHEN and SYDVKM. The CDR3 covers 15 residues. The CDR3 loop is CASSLGGVSGNTIYF. CDR3 coding DNA: TGTGCCAGCAGTTTAGGCGGCGTCTCTGGAAACACCATATATTTT. Full variable domain (rest looked up from reference TRBV28 and TRBJ1-3): DVKVTQSSRYLVKRTGEKVFLECVQDMDHENMFWYRQDPGLGLRLIYFSYDVKMKEKGDIPEGYSVSREKKERFSLILESASTNQTSMYLCASSLGGVSGNTIYFGEGSWLTVV.

The chain is built from TRBV4-2 and TRBJ1-1; 8 bases are shared with TRBD1. This CDR3 comprises 14 residues. Germline V gives CDR1 LGHNA, CDR2 YNFKEQ. V dropped 6 bases and J dropped 1; count of bases not matched to a gene: 4. The CDR3 bases are TGTGCCAGCAGTCATGGACAGGGGAACACTGAAGCTTTCTTT. Translating gives CASSHGQGNTEAFF.

This chain links TRBV29-1 with TRBJ1-4; D ambiguous. The CDR3 consists of 14 residues. The ends were cut back, 1 base at V and 8 bases at J, with 14 bases in the middle. Germline lookup yields CDR1 SQVTM and CDR2 ANQGSEA. CDR3 protein: CSVEAVEATEKLFF. The CDR3, as DNA: TGCAGCGTTGAAGCCGTAGAGGCGACGGAAAAACTGTTTTTT.

This chain joins TRBV18 and TRBJ1-1; D not resolved. The CDR3 spans 13 residues. CDR1 and CDR2 (germline): KGHSH, LQKENI. V lost 1 base, J lost 6 bases, and 9 bases lay in between. CDR3 coding DNA: TGTGCCAGCTCACCACGAAGAGTCGCTGAAGCTTTCTTT. Its protein is CASSPRRVAEAFF.

The rearrangement links TRBV19 to TRBJ1-1; D remains unclear. Trimming shortened V by 4 bases and J by 11 bases, and 17 bases separated the two germline ends. Germline lookup yields CDR1 LNHDA and CDR2 SQIVND (reference sequence). This CDR3 has 13 amino acids. CDR3 DNA: TGTGCCAGTAGTACATCCGGGTCGCAGCGGGCTTTCTTT. Its translation: CASSTSGSQRAFF.

The chain uses TRBV18 and TRBJ2-1, with 9 bases identical to TRBD2. Germline V CDR1 and CDR2: KGHSH, LQKENI. After removal of 1 base from V and 4 bases from J, the junction contained 2 bases not matched to a gene. CDR3 size: 15 residues. As DNA, the CDR3 is TGTGCCAGCTCACCACGGCGGGAGGGATACAATGAGCAGTTCTTC. Translated, it gives CASSPRREGYNEQFF. Full variable domain (remainder filled in from reference TRBV18 and TRBJ2-1): NAGVMQNPRHLVRRRGQEARLRCSPMKGHSHVYWYRQLPEEGLKFMVYLQKENIIDESGMPKERFSAEFPKEGPSILRIQQVVRGDSAAYFCASSPRREGYNEQFFGPGTRLTVL.

The chain combines TRBV6-5 with TRBJ1-1; D is uncertain. CDR3 length equals 14 residues. V was pared by 0 bases and J by 2 bases, with 7 bases between. Germline V gene data show CDR1 as MNHEY and CDR2 as SVGAGI. The CDR3 sequence: CASSYSTGNTEAFF. In nucleotides, the CDR3 is TGTGCCAGCAGTTACTCGACGGGAAACACTGAAGCTTTCTTT.

The chain has TRBV27 and TRBJ1-1, with D hard to call. The length of the CDR3 is 17 residues. Germline-derived CDR1 and CDR2 are MNHEY and SMNVEV (reference sequence). V gave up 2 bases and J gave up 1 base, with 17 bases separating them. CDR3 nucleotide sequence: TGTGCCAGCAGTTTAGGGGAGGGTCGTAAAAGGAACACTGAAGCTTTCTTT. Protein: CASSLGEGRKRNTEAFF.

This chain uses TRBV19 with TRBJ1-1, with 7 bases matching TRBD1. Germline loops: CDR1 LNHDA, CDR2 SQIVND (reference sequence). The CDR3 runs 14 residues. The J segment lost 4 bases and the V segment lost 7 bases, leaving 9 bases of the junction unmatched. The CDR3 sequence is CASTQTGRPTEAFF. The CDR3 region has the DNA TGTGCCAGTACCCAGACAGGGCGTCCCACTGAAGCTTTCTTT.

The J gene is TRBJ1-3, the V gene TRBV5-4; D might be TRBD1 (6 bases). V lost 2 bases, J lost 3 bases, and 9 bases lay in between. The CDR3 spans 14 residues. Germline loops: CDR1 SGHNT, CDR2 YYREEE (reference sequence). The CDR3 loop reads CASSFRGYGNTIYF. CDR3 DNA: TGTGCCAGCAGCTTCAGGGGTTATGGAAACACCATATATTTT.

The chain recombines TRBV19 with TRBJ1-4; D uncertain. The CDR3 runs to 17 residues. Germline V lookup: CDR1 LNHDA, CDR2 SQIVND (reference sequence). Deletions cut 1 base from V and 4 bases from J, with 16 bases between. This CDR3 reads CASSIVRSSEHNEKLFF. The CDR3 region has the DNA TGTGCCAGTAGTATAGTGAGGAGCTCTGAACATAATGAAAAACTGTTTTTT.

V gene TRBV5-1 combines with J gene TRBJ2-5; 8 bases map to TRBD2. The CDR3 is 14 amino acids. Losses at the gene ends were 0 bases for V and 5 bases for J; bases not matched to a gene: 3. Germline CDR1 is SGHRS and CDR2 is YFSETQ. CDR3 nucleotides: TGCGCCAGCAGCTTGGGACTAGCGCACGAGACCCAGTACTTC. Translation: CASSLGLAHETQYF.

The chain links TRBV6-6 to TRBJ1-2, with a possible D match to TRBD1 (6 bases). CDR1 and CDR2 from the germline V gene are MNHNY and SVGAGI (reference sequence). The V and J ends lost 7 bases and 2 bases respectively, with 11 bases between them. This CDR3 spans 13 amino acids. CDR3 residues: CASILTGNYGYTF. In DNA, the CDR3 is TGTGCCAGCATCCTAACAGGGAACTATGGCTACACCTTC.

V is TRBV7-2 and J is TRBJ2-7; weak D call: TRBD1 (6 bases). Germline V gene lookup returns CDR1 SGHTA and CDR2 FQGNSA. The germline V and J ends were trimmed by 2 bases and 7 bases, with 18 bases remaining between them. The length of the CDR3 is 15 residues. The CDR3 reads CASSLSTGRTGEQYF. The CDR3 bases are TGTGCCAGCAGCTTATCAACAGGGCGGACGGGTGAGCAGTACTTC. The whole variable domain, filled in from reference TRBV7-2 and TRBJ2-7, reads GAGVSQSPSNKVTEKGKDVELRCDPISGHTALYWYRQSLGQGLEFLIYFQGNSAPDKSGLPSDRFSAERTGGSVSTLTIQRTQQEDSAVYLCASSLSTGRTGEQYFGPGTRLTVT.

V gene TRBV3-1 (or the pseudogene TRBV3-2) combines with J gene TRBJ1-5; the D is unclear. This CDR3 has 17 residues. Germline lookup yields CDR1 LGHDT and CDR2 YNNKEL (reference sequence). The germline V and J ends were trimmed by 0 bases and 2 bases, with 14 bases remaining between them. CDR3 sequence (DNA): TGTGCCAGCAGCCAAGACGTCGGGGTCTCGCGCAATCAGCCCCAGCATTTT. This encodes CASSQDVGVSRNQPQHF.

The chain couples TRBV28 to TRBJ2-1, with D possibly TRBD2 on 5 matching bases. Between the trimmed V and J ends, which lost 8 bases and 0 bases, there was a span of 11 bases. CDR1 and CDR2 (germline): MDHEN, SYDVKM. CDR3 length: 14 residues. The CDR3 reads CASQLGGSYNEQFF. Here the CDR3 DNA reads TGTGCCAGCCAACTAGGAGGCTCCTACAATGAGCAGTTCTTC.

The count of this clone is one. The chain couples TRBV18 to TRBJ1-6; 7 nucleotides agree with TRBD1. J gave up 8 bases and V 4 bases, and 11 bases lay outside the gene matches. Germline CDR1 and CDR2: KGHSH and LQKENI. The CDR3 sequence is 16 residues long. The chain's CDR3 is CASSQNQQGRYSPLHF. CDR3 sequence (DNA): TGTGCCAGCTCACAGAATCAACAGGGGAGGTATTCACCCCTCCACTTT.

The rearrangement links TRBV2 to TRBJ1-2, with TRBD1 matching 8 bases. CDR1 SNHLY and CDR2 FYNNEI come from the germline V gene. The CDR3 spans 14 residues. V trimming: 10 bases; J trimming: 5 bases; junction bases outside the gene matches: 12. CDR3 in amino acids: CATTKPGQEYGYTF. The CDR3 region has the DNA TGTGCCACCACTAAACCGGGACAGGAGTATGGCTACACCTTC.

The chain recombines TRBV7-8 with TRBJ2-7, with TRBD2 matching over 8 bases. The CDR3 has 14 amino acids. V lost 1 base and J lost 6; bases outside the gene matches: 5. The germline V gene has CDR1 SGHVS and CDR2 FQNEAQ. In DNA, the CDR3 is TGTGCCAGCAGCTTAGAGGGACTAGTCTTCGAGCAGTACTTC. This gives the protein CASSLEGLVFEQYF.

The chain combines TRBV5-1 with TRBJ1-2; 7 bases map to TRBD1. Germline-derived CDR1 and CDR2 are SGHRS and YFSETQ. Germline trimming cut 4 bases from V and 2 bases from J; bases unmatched to any gene: 8. CDR3 length: 15 residues. The CDR3 DNA sequence: TGCGCCAGCAGCACTGAGGGGGCTCCCAACTATGGCTACACCTTC. This codes for CASSTEGAPNYGYTF.